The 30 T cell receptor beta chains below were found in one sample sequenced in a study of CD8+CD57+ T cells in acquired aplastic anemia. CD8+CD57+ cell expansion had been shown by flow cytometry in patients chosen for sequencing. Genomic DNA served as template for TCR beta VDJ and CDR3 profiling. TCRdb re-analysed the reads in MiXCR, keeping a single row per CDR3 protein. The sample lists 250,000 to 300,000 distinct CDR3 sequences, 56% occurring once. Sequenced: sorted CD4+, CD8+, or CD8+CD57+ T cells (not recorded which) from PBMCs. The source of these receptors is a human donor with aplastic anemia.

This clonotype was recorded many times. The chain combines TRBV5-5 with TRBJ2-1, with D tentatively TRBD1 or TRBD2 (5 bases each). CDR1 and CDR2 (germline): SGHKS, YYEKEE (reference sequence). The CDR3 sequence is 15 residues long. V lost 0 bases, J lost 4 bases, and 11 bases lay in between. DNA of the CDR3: TGTGCCAGCAGCTTGGGGGGCGGGCAGTACAATGAGCAGTTCTTC. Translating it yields CASSLGGGQYNEQFF.

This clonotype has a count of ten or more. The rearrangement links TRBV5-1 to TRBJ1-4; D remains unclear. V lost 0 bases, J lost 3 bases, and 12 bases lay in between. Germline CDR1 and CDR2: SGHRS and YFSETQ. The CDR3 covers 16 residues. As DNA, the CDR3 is TGCGCCAGCAGCTTGGCATCTCGCGGACCTAATGAAAAACTGTTTTTT. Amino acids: CASSLASRGPNEKLFF.

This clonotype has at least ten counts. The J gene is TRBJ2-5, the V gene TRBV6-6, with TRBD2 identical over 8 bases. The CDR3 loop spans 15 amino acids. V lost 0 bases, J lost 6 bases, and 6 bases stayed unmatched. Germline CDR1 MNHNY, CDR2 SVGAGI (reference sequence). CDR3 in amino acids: CASSYSSGSSKTQYF. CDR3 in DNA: TGTGCCAGCAGTTACTCGAGCGGGAGCTCGAAGACCCAGTACTTC.

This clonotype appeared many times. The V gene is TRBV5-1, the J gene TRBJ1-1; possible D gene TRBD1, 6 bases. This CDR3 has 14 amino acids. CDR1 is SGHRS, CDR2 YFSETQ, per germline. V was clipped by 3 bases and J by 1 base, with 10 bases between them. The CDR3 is CASSWGGQNTEAFF. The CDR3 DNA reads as TGCGCCAGCAGCTGGGGGGGACAGAACACTGAAGCTTTCTTT.

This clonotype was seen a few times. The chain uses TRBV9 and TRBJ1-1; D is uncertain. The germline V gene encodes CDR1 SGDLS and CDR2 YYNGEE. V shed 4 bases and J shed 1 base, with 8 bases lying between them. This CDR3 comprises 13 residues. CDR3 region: CASSSAENTEAFF. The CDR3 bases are TGTGCCAGCAGCTCGGCTGAGAACACTGAAGCTTTCTTT.

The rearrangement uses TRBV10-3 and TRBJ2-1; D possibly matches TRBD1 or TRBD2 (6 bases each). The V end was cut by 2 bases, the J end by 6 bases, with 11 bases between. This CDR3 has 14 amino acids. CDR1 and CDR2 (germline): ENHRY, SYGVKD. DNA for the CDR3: TGTGCCATCAGTGAGGGGGGGCCTGGCAATGAGCAGTTCTTC. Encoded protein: CAISEGGPGNEQFF.

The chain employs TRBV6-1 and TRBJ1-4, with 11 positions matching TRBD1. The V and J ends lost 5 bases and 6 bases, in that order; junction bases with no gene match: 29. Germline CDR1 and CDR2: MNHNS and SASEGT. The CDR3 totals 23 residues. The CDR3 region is CASSYPTGTGGNHEPIDYEKLFF. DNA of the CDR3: TGTGCCAGCAGTTACCCAACTGGGACAGGGGGAAACCATGAGCCTATTGATTATGAAAAACTGTTTTTT.

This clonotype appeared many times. This chain's CDR3 is CASSPRGGSSYEQYF. The CDR3 DNA sequence: TGTGCCAGCAGCCCCCGCGGAGGGAGCTCCTACGAGCAGTACTTC. This sequence joins TRBV3-1 and TRBJ2-7; D possibly corresponds to TRBD2 (6 bases). CDR1 is LGHDT, CDR2 YNNKEL, per germline (reference sequence). Trimming stripped 4 bases from V and 0 bases from J, with 13 bases between. The length of the CDR3 is 15 residues.

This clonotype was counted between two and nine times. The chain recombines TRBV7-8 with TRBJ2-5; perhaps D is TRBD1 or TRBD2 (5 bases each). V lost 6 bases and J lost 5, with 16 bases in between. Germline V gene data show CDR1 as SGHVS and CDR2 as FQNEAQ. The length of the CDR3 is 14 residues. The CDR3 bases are TGTGCCAGCAGTTCCATGGGGGAGAGGGAGACCCAGTACTTC. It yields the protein CASSSMGERETQYF. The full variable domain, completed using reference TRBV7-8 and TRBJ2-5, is GAGVSQSPRYKVAKRGQDVALRCDPISGHVSLFWYQQALGQGPEFLTYFQNEAQLDKSGLPSDRFFAERPEGSVSTLKIQRTQQEDSAVYLCASSSMGERETQYFGPGTRLLVL.

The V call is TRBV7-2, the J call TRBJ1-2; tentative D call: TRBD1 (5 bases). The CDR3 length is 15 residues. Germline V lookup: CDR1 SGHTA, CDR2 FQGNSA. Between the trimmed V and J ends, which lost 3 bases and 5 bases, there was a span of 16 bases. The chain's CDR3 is CASSLRKGAPYGYTF. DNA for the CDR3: TGTGCCAGCAGCTTGAGAAAAGGGGCCCCTTATGGCTACACCTTC.

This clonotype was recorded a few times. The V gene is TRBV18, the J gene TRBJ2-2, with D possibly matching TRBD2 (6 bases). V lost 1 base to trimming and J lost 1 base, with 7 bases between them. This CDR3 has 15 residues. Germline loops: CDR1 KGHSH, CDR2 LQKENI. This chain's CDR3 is CASSPRGGNTGELFF. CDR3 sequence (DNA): TGTGCCAGCTCACCACGGGGAGGGAACACCGGGGAGCTGTTTTTT.

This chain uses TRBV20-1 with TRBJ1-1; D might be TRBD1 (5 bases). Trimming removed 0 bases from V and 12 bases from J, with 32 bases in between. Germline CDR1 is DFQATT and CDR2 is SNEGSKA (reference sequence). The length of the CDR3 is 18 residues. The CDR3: CSARDPPVSGTRGTDTFF. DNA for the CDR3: TGCAGTGCTAGAGATCCCCCCGTTAGCGGGACGCGGGGCACAGATACTTTCTTT.

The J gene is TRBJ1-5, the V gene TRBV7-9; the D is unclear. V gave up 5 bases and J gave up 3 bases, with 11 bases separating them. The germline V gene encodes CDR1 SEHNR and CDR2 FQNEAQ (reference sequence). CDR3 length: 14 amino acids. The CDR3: CASSPGRVNQPQHF. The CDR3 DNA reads TGTGCCAGCAGCCCTGGACGAGTCAATCAGCCCCAGCATTTT. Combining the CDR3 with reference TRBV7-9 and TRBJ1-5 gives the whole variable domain DTGVSQNPRHKITKRGQNVTFRCDPISEHNRLYWYRQTLGQGPEFLTYFQNEAQLEKSRLLSDRFSAERPKGSFSTLEIQRTEQGDSAMYLCASSPGRVNQPQHFGDGTRLSIL.

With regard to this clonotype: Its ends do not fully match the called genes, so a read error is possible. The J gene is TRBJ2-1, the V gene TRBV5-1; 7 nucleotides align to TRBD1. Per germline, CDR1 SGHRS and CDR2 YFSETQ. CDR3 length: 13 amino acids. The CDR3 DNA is TGTGCCAGCAGCTTGACAGGGCAGAATGAGCAGTTCTTC. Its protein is CASSLTGQNEQFF.

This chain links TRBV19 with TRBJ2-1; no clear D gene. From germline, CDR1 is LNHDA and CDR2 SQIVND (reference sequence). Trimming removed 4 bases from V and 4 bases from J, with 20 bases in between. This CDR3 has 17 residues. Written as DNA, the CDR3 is TGTGCCAGTAGTACCGCCCCAGGCCCCCATCCGTACAATGAGCAGTTCTTC. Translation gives CASSTAPGPHPYNEQFF.

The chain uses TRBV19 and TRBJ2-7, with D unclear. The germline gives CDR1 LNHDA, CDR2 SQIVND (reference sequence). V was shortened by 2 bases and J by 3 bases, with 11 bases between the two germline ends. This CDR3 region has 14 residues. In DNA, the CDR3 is TGTGCCAGTAGTATATCCAATCAAGACTACGAGCAGTACTTC. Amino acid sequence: CASSISNQDYEQYF. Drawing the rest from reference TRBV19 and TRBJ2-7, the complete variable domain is DGGITQSPKYLFRKEGQNVTLSCEQNLNHDAMYWYRQDPGQGLRLIYYSQIVNDFQKGDIAEGYSVSREKKESFPLTVTSAQKNPTAFYLCASSISNQDYEQYFGPGTRLTVT.

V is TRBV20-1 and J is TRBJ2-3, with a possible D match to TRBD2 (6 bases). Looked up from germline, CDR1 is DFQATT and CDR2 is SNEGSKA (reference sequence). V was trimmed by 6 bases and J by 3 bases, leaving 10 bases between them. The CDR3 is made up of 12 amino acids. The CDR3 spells CSAETRTDTQYF. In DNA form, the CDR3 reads TGCAGTGCCGAGACTAGGACAGATACGCAGTATTTT.

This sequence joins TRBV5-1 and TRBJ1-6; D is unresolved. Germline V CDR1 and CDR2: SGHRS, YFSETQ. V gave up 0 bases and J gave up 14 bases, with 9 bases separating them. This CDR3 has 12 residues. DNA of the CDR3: TGCGCCAGCAGCTTGGACCGGCAGTCCCTCCACTTT. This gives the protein CASSLDRQSLHF.

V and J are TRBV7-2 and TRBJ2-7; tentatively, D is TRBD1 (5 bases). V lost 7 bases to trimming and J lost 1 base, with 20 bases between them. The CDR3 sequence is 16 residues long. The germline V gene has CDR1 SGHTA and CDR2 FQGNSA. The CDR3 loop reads CASTHHPGSGSYEQYF. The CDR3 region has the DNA TGTGCCAGCACCCATCACCCAGGGTCTGGGTCCTACGAGCAGTACTTC.

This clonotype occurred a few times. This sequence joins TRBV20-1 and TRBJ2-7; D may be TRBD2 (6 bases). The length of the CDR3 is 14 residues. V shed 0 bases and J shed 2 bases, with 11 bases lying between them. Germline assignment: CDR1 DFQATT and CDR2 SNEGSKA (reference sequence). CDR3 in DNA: TGCAGTGCTAGAGATCGGAGGGATCCCTACGAGCAGTACTTC. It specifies CSARDRRDPYEQYF.

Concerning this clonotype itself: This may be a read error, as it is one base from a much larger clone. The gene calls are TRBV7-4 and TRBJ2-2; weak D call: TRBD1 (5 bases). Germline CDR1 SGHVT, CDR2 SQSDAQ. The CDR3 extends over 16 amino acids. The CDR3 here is CASSQSGQINTGELFF. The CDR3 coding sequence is TGCGCCAGCAGCCAAAGTGGACAAATAAACACCGGGGAGCTGTTTTTT. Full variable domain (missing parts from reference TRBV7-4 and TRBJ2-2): GAGVSQSPRYKVAKRGRDVALRCDSISGHVTLYWYRQTLGQGSEVLTYSQSDAQRDKSGRPSGRFSAERPERSVSTLKIQRTEQGDSAVYLCASSQSGQINTGELFFGEGSRLTVL.

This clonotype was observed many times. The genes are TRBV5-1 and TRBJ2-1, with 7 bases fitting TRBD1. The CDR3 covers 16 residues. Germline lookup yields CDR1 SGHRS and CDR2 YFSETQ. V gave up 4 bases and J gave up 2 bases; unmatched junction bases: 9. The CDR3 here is CASSVEGASPYNEQFF. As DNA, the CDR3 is TGCGCCAGCAGCGTCGAGGGGGCCTCACCCTACAATGAGCAGTTCTTC.

The CDR3 nucleotides read TGTGCCAGCAGCTCCCACAGGGGGGATTCACCCCTCCACTTT. It specifies CASSSHRGDSPLHF. The gene calls are TRBV7-3 and TRBJ1-6; 8 nucleotides line up with TRBD1. CDR1 is SGHTA, CDR2 FQGTGA, per germline. CDR3 size: 14 residues. The J segment lost 8 bases and the V segment lost 4 bases, leaving 4 bases of the junction unmatched.

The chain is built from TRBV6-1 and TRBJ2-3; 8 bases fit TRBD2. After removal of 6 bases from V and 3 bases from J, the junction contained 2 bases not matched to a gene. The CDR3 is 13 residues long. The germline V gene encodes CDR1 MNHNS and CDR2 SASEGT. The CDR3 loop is CASSGGVTDTQYF. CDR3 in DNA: TGTGCCAGCAGCGGGGGGGTGACAGATACGCAGTATTTT.

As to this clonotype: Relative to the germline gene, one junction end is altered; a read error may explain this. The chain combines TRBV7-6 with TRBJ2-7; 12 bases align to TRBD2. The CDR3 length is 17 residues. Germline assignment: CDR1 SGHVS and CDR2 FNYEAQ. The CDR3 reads CASILGTSGYYSYEQYF. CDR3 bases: TGTGCCAGCATCTTAGGGACTAGCGGGTATTATTCCTACGAGCAGTACTTC.

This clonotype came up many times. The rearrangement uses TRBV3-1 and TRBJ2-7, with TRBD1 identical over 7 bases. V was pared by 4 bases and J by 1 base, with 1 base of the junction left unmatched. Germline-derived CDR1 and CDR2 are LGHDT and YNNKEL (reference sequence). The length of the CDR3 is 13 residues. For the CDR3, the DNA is TGTGCCAGCAGCCCGGGACAGTCCTACGAGCAGTACTTC. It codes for CASSPGQSYEQYF.

The CDR3 here is CSAPMTVNYGYTF. CDR3 nucleotide sequence: TGCAGTGCTCCTATGACAGTCAACTATGGCTACACCTTC. The chain couples TRBV20-1 to TRBJ1-2; TRBD1 is a possible D gene (5 bases). The germline CDR1 and CDR2 sequences are DFQATT and SNEGSKA (reference sequence). With 5 bases removed from V and 2 bases from J, the gap between germline ends came to 12 bases. The CDR3 contains 13 residues.

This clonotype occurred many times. The CDR3 loop reads CASSHGAEQFF. The CDR3 DNA reads as TGTGCCAGCAGCCATGGCGCTGAGCAGTTCTTC. The rearrangement joins TRBV14 to TRBJ2-1; D call uncertain. V gave up 3 bases and J gave up 9 bases, with 6 bases separating them. Germline assignment: CDR1 SGHDN and CDR2 FVKESK. This CDR3 has 11 amino acids.

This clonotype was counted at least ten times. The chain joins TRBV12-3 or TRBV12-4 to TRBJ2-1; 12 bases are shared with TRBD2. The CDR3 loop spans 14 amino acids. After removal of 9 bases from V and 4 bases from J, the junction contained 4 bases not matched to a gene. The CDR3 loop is CASGTSGLYNEQFF. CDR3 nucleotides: TGTGCCAGTGGGACTAGCGGGCTATACAATGAGCAGTTCTTC.

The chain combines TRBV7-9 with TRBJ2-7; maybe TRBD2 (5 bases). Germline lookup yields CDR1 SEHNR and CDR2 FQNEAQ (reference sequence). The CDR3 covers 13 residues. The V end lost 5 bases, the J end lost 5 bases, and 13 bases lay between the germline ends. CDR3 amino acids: CASSPALRDEQYF. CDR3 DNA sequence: TGTGCCAGCAGCCCCGCCCTGAGGGACGAGCAGTACTTC.